This section outlines one TCR beta chain sequence together with its context. Its target is not known. This sample is part of a study of Graves' ophthalmopathy and Graves' hyperthyroidism. Amplified material comprised TCR beta CDR3 regions derived from RNA transcripts. Investigators did first-round RT-PCR with HTBI primers, then second-round multiplex PCR. TCRdb reprocessed the multiplex PCR reads via MiXCR and lists one record per CDR3 protein. The sample carries a few hundred thousand distinct CDR3 sequences, around 16% recorded once. Study results and limitations: Blood also carried most expanded thyroid clonotypes exceeding 0.001 frequency.

Disease in donors with ophthalmopathy had moderate-to-severe activity, CAS ≥3, NOSPECS ≥4 and under 3 months' duration. None of the included patients had other autoimmune diseases, uncontrolled infections, pregnancy or lactation, as these led to exclusion. An approximately 10 ml volume of fresh peripheral blood provided the PBMCs. The clonotype was recovered from a woman aged 18-30 years with Graves' ophthalmopathy. Material for sequencing was peripheral blood.

The chain's CDR3 is CASSLEWQTLRGNTIYF. As DNA, the CDR3 is TGTGCCAGCAGCTTAGAGTGGCAGACCCTACGTGGAAACACCATATATTTT. The chain uses TRBV11-2 and TRBJ1-3; D ambiguous. Trimming removed 0 bases at V and 3 bases at J, with 15 bases between. There are 17 residues in the CDR3. CDR1 is SGHAT and CDR2 is FQNNGV in the germline V gene.